This TCR beta chain was found in a study of PD-L1 blockade in urothelial cancer (dated by TCRdb to 2016 to 2017). For context, the study as a whole: Every patient began therapy around 2014 and was given atezolizumab 1,200 mg intravenously every 3 weeks. Twenty-five of 29 patients were identified as males with urothelial cancer of bladder origin, and a prior smoking history was reported by 18 of 29 patients. An ECOG performance status of 0 or 1 was recorded for the patients, and 0 to 3 prior chemotherapy regimens had been received by the patients. Blood samples were analyzed at 3 weeks after treatment start (second dose) and at 6 weeks after treatment start. Blood samples yielded a median of about 150,000 T cells and more than 75,000 unique TCRs, with median clonality 0.080. The study, an exploratory multi-omic analysis, examined somatic, immune and clinical correlates of response to PD-L1 blockade with atezolizumab in urothelial cancer. Pretreatment tumor samples, along with matched peripheral blood serially collected before and after atezolizumab treatment, were subjected to TCR sequencing. Durable clinical benefit was defined as progression-free survival longer than 6 months, and TCR features were also tested against progression-free and overall survival. In the same patients who had TCR sequencing, pretreatment tumors also underwent whole exome sequencing and RNA sequencing. Durable clinical benefit was achieved by nine patients but not by the remaining 20. Pretreatment blood TCR-seq was available for twenty-nine patients, at least one posttreatment blood collection was obtained for around 24 patients, and tumor TCR-seq was available for around 24 patients. Study-level results and caveats: Patients with durable benefit showed greater expansion of tumor-associated TCR clones in peripheral blood 3 weeks after starting treatment (n of about 20, p = 0.022). Because of the small sample size (n of about 29) and the many exploratory analyses performed, the results are intended to be regarded as hypothesis-generating. Improved progression-free and overall survival was associated with having pretreatment peripheral blood TCR clonality below the median.

Synthetic TCR analog templates were spiked into each PCR so that absolute template abundance could be estimated from read counts. The immunoSEQ assay used bias-controlled V and J gene primers to amplify TCRbeta CDR3 regions from genomic DNA. Sequencing of rearranged TCRbeta segments was done at approximately 20X coverage. Regarding the original processing steps: Sequencing errors were corrected by clustering, and CDR3s were annotated against IMGT so that V, D and J genes could be assigned. Downstream analyses used only productive TCRbeta rearrangements, leaving out any out-of-frame or stop-codon sequences. To compute clonality, Shannon entropy was normalized by the log of the number of unique productive sequences and then subtracted from one. Fisher's exact test with Benjamini-Hochberg correction, at a threshold of adjusted p below 0.01, was used to find clones that differed between time points or between blood and tumor. In its TCRdb copy, this immuneACCESS table keeps in-frame sequences only and misses some clones. Where compared with another copy, unresolved V genes explain less than half of these, and the others have no known cause. That table furnishes V, J and clone size, whereas the DNA furnished D and trimming. Across this sample there are some 75,000 clones, with 91% seen only once. The ten largest clones take up roughly 0.9% of the sample.

At the junction V is shortened by 5 bases and J by 3 bases, with 14 bases in between. The CDR3 contains 14 residues, cysteine and phenylalanine counted. Only the CDR3 DNA is retained, 42 bases long and in frame from the first base. As encoded in the germline V gene, CDR1 is KGHSH while CDR2 is LQKENI. A note on this clone: There is no known antigen for this receptor. Base-call qualities are not available, and no considerably larger clone is one nucleotide away.

The time point label corresponds to: peripheral blood 6 weeks after treatment start. A total of roughly 30 patients with locally advanced or metastatic urothelial carcinoma, treated at Memorial Sloan Kettering on a trial protocol, made up the cohort. Peripheral blood mononuclear cells were collected from each patient pretreatment and during treatment, giving between 1 and 8 total time points per patient. The Qiagen DNeasy Blood extraction kit was used to purify genomic DNA from total PBMCs and from tumor samples. PBMCs were collected pretreatment and during treatment, and were isolated and stored as previously described.

Source: PBMCs, taken around atezolizumab (anti-PD-L1) treatment. The receptor comes from a woman over 75 with urothelial cancer. The rearrangement combines TRBV18 with TRBJ2-7; D gene: possibly TRBD1, on 5 matching bases. The DNA sequence is as follows: TGTGCCAGCTCATCCAGGGATCTCTACTACGAGCAGTACTTC. Translation gives CASSSRDLYYEQYF.